The 9 T cell receptor beta chains below were found in one sample sequenced in a study of CD8 T cells in Susac syndrome. The RNA input was roughly 0.45 to 1 ug, and it was reverse transcribed with random hexamers. MiXCR was run by TCRdb on the immunoSEQ multiplex PCR reads, yielding one entry per CDR3 protein. The sample gives around 170,000 distinct CDR3 sequences, just under 95% of which show up once; about 0.15% is in the top ten. The source material was CD8+ T cells from PBMCs. The receptors here all came from a human donor with Susac syndrome.

The chain links TRBV3-1 to TRBJ2-7; 10 bases fit TRBD1. Germline V gives CDR1 LGHDT, CDR2 YNNKEL (reference sequence). This CDR3 contains 16 residues. Trimming took 3 bases from V and 2 from J; bases not matched to a gene: 7. The CDR3 region is CASSHILGQGAYEQYF. For the CDR3, the DNA is TGTGCCAGCAGCCATATCTTAGGACAGGGGGCCTACGAGCAGTACTTC.

This clonotype was counted a single time. The chain carries TRBV4-2 and TRBJ2-1; D possibly corresponds to TRBD2 (6 bases). CDR3 length equals 19 residues. V lost 6 bases, J lost 1 base, and 25 bases lay in between. The germline V gene has CDR1 LGHNA and CDR2 YNFKEQ. The CDR3 reads CASREGATRLVSSYNEQFF. CDR3 DNA: TGTGCCAGCAGGGAGGGCGCCACAAGACTAGTATCATCCTACAATGAGCAGTTCTTC.

The chain uses TRBV25-1 and TRBJ2-7; D remains ambiguous. The CDR3 is made up of 15 amino acids. With 2 bases removed from V and 0 bases from J, the gap between germline ends came to 11 bases. The germline V gene has CDR1 MGHDK and CDR2 SYGVNS. The CDR3 reads CASSEGPVSSYEQYF. The CDR3 DNA sequence: TGTGCCAGCAGTGAAGGACCTGTGAGCTCCTACGAGCAGTACTTC.

V is TRBV12-5 and J is TRBJ2-7; maybe TRBD2 (6 bases). This CDR3 spans 13 amino acids. V was pared by 4 bases and J by 3 bases, with 10 bases between. CDR1 and CDR2 from the germline V gene are LGHNT and FRNRAP. CDR3 in DNA: TGTGCTAGTGGTTCCCCGACTAGCTACGAGCAGTACTTC. Translation gives CASGSPTSYEQYF.

The chain combines TRBV19 with TRBJ2-7; no reliable D call. CDR1 and CDR2 from the germline V gene are LNHDA and SQIVND (reference sequence). The CDR3 length is 12 residues. Deletions cut 2 bases from V and 5 bases from J, with 7 bases between. The chain's CDR3 is CASSIQSHEQYF. The DNA for the CDR3 is TGTGCCAGTAGTATACAATCGCACGAGCAGTACTTC.

A single count supports this clonotype. The J gene is TRBJ2-7, the V gene TRBV5-1; D gene unclear. V was pared by 1 base and J by 8 bases, with 13 bases between. Germline V gene sequence: CDR1 SGHRS, CDR2 YFSETQ. This CDR3 comprises 13 residues. The CDR3 sequence is CASSLPGDSKQYF. The CDR3, as DNA: TGCGCCAGCAGCTTGCCAGGTGATTCGAAGCAGTACTTC. The complete variable domain, with remaining parts taken from reference TRBV5-1 and TRBJ2-7, reads KAGVTQTPRYLIKTRGQQVTLSCSPISGHRSVSWYQQTPGQGLQFLFEYFSETQRNKGNFPGRFSGRQFSNSRSEMNVSTLELGDSALYLCASSLPGDSKQYFGPGTRLTVT.

The chain combines TRBV6-6 with TRBJ2-7, with 8 nucleotides matching TRBD2. V shed 5 bases, J shed 7 bases, and the junction held 7 bases outside the gene matches. Germline V CDR1 and CDR2: MNHNY, SVGAGI (reference sequence). This CDR3 has 13 amino acids. Here the CDR3 reads CASSTGGAVEQYF. In nucleotides, the CDR3 is TGTGCCAGCAGTACCGGGGGGGCAGTGGAGCAGTACTTC.

The CDR3: CAWRWGTDTQYF. The CDR3 DNA sequence: TGTGCCTGGAGGTGGGGCACAGATACGCAGTATTTT. The chain combines TRBV30 with TRBJ2-3, with D unclear. CDR3 length equals 12 residues. CDR1 and CDR2 (germline): GTSNPN, SVGIG (reference sequence). V was cut by 3 bases and J by 1 base, with 5 bases left in between.

The rearrangement joins TRBV4-1 to TRBJ2-7; D might be TRBD1 or TRBD2, each matching 5 bases. V was clipped by 3 bases and J by 7 bases, with 16 bases between them. Germline-derived CDR1 and CDR2 are MGHRA and YSYEKL. The CDR3 contains 14 residues. The CDR3 protein is CASSQQGVLGEQYF. The CDR3, as DNA: TGCGCCAGCAGCCAGCAGGGAGTTTTGGGGGAGCAGTACTTC.